Each of the 23 T cell receptor beta chains below was sequenced from the same sample in a study of T cell repertoires in cytomegalovirus infection. These receptors have no identified antigens. TCRdb ran MiXCR on the reads and lists one entry per CDR3 protein. This sample has hundreds of thousands of distinct CDR3 sequences, with around 35% found just once. Sample: cultured PBMCs, taken from culture after CMV antigen stimulation. These receptors all come from a human donor in good health (CMV status not recorded). Some clones in this sample may be carry-over from other donors' samples.

This clonotype was detected only a few times. This chain uses TRBV7-2 with TRBJ1-2; D ambiguous. CDR3 size: 14 residues. V lost 1 base and J 5 bases, leaving 11 bases between the germline ends. Germline-derived CDR1 and CDR2 are SGHTA and FQGNSA. The CDR3 region has the DNA TGTGCCAGCAGCTTAGACCAGGCTAGTTATGGCTACACCTTC. Protein product: CASSLDQASYGYTF.

CDR3: CASSNQGGETQYF. CDR3 DNA: TGCGCCAGCAGCAATCAGGGGGGAGAGACCCAGTACTTC. The chain recombines TRBV5-1 with TRBJ2-5, with D maybe TRBD1 (7 bases). The CDR3 extends over 13 amino acids. Per germline, CDR1 SGHRS and CDR2 YFSETQ. Trimming took off 4 bases at V and 4 bases at J, with 11 bases between the two ends.

The chain couples TRBV2 to TRBJ1-6, with TRBD1 as a possible D gene (6 bases). Trimming stripped 5 bases from V and 11 bases from J, with 13 bases between. The CDR3 contains 13 residues. Germline values: CDR1 SNHLY, CDR2 FYNNEI. CDR3 in amino acids: CASSLGQRAPLHF. The CDR3 nucleotides are TGTGCCAGCAGTCTAGGACAGCGTGCACCCCTCCACTTT.

The gene calls are TRBV6-1 and TRBJ1-6; D not resolved. The germline V gene has CDR1 MNHNS and CDR2 SASEGT. The CDR3 runs 16 residues. Trimming pared 4 bases from V and 5 bases from J, leaving 15 bases between. The CDR3 here is CASSAEPGKNNSPLHF. Written as DNA, the CDR3 is TGTGCCAGCAGTGCCGAACCGGGGAAAAATAATTCACCCCTCCACTTT.

This chain links TRBV6-2 or TRBV6-3 with TRBJ2-1, with 11 bases that match TRBD2. The CDR3 covers 18 residues. The germline V gene encodes CDR1 MNHEY and CDR2 SVGEGT. The V and J ends lost 7 bases and 3 bases, in that order; junction bases with no gene match: 14. The CDR3 coding sequence is TGTGCCAGCACCAAGGGGGGTACTAGCGGGGGACTCTACAATGAGCAGTTCTTC. This sequence encodes CASTKGGTSGGLYNEQFF.

This clonotype occurred many times. The V and J genes are TRBV6-1 and TRBJ2-6, with 7 bases identical to TRBD1. J gave up 0 bases and V 6 bases, and 5 bases lay outside the gene matches. Germline V lookup: CDR1 MNHNS, CDR2 SASEGT. The CDR3 loop spans 16 amino acids. In DNA, the CDR3 is TGTGCCAGCAGAAAGGGACAGAGCTCTGGGGCCAACGTCCTGACTTTC. It encodes CASRKGQSSGANVLTF.

This clonotype was seen repeatedly, ten times or more. The chain recombines TRBV7-2 with TRBJ2-7; D might be TRBD2 (5 bases). This CDR3 is 15 amino acids long. Trimming removed 1 base at V and 4 bases at J, with 14 bases between. The V gene's germline CDR1 is SGHTA and CDR2 FQGNSA. CDR3 loop: CASSLDFGVGYEQYF. CDR3 DNA: TGTGCCAGCAGCTTAGACTTCGGGGTTGGGTACGAGCAGTACTTC.

The rearrangement uses TRBV5-4 and TRBJ2-3; 11 bases are shared with TRBD2. Germline V gene sequence: CDR1 SGHNT, CDR2 YYREEE (reference sequence). Germline trimming cut 5 bases from V and 4 bases from J; bases unmatched to any gene: 6. This CDR3 has 15 residues. The CDR3 sequence is CASRYSGGGPDTQYF. CDR3 nucleotide sequence: TGTGCCAGCAGATATAGCGGGGGGGGGCCAGATACGCAGTATTTT.

This chain uses TRBV19 with TRBJ2-3; D unresolved. Germline CDR1 reads LNHDA; CDR2 reads SQIVND (reference sequence). Trimming stripped 6 bases from V and 3 bases from J, with 10 bases between. The CDR3 consists of 13 residues. CDR3 region: CASRESETDTQYF. The CDR3 DNA is TGTGCCAGTAGAGAGTCAGAGACAGATACGCAGTATTTT.

The chain uses TRBV9 and TRBJ2-3, with D unresolved. Germline V lookup: CDR1 SGDLS, CDR2 YYNGEE. Trimming removed 3 bases at V and 4 bases at J, with 6 bases between. The CDR3 has 12 residues. Here the CDR3 reads CASSAPADTQYF. The CDR3, as DNA: TGTGCCAGCAGCGCGCCAGCAGATACGCAGTATTTT.

The count of this clonotype is one. J is TRBJ2-3 and V is TRBV18; 8 nucleotides line up with TRBD2. This CDR3 spans 15 amino acids. After removal of 3 bases from V and 4 bases from J, the junction contained 6 bases not matched to a gene. Germline values: CDR1 KGHSH, CDR2 LQKENI. CDR3: CASSPPGRAPDTQYF. CDR3 DNA sequence: TGTGCCAGCTCACCCCCCGGGAGGGCCCCAGATACGCAGTATTTT.

The J gene is TRBJ2-7, the V gene TRBV5-6; D possibly corresponds to TRBD2 (5 bases). Germline-derived CDR1 and CDR2 are SGHDT and YYEEEE. The CDR3 has 15 residues. Trimming took 5 bases from V and 0 from J, leaving 15 bases between them. The CDR3 sequence: CASSAGITVSYEQYF. The CDR3 region has the DNA TGTGCCAGCAGTGCCGGGATAACAGTCTCCTACGAGCAGTACTTC.

This chain connects TRBV12-3 or TRBV12-4 to TRBJ2-3, with D unresolved. The CDR3 spans 13 residues. Deletions cut 5 bases from V and 0 bases from J, with 6 bases between. The CDR3 DNA reads as TGTGCCAGCAGTACACTAAGCACAGATACGCAGTATTTT. Protein product: CASSTLSTDTQYF.

The chain carries TRBV7-2 and TRBJ1-6; 7 bases fit TRBD1. V shed 6 bases, J shed 9 bases, and the junction held 11 bases outside the gene matches. The germline V gene encodes CDR1 SGHTA and CDR2 FQGNSA. This CDR3 is 15 amino acids long. The CDR3 region has the DNA TGTGCCAGCAGTCTTCAGACAGGGTTGGCTTCACCCCTCCACTTT. Translation gives CASSLQTGLASPLHF.

The rearrangement uses TRBV29-1 and TRBJ2-1, with 7 bases fitting TRBD1. CDR3 length equals 12 residues. J gave up 6 bases and V 7 bases, and 6 bases lay outside the gene matches. Germline loops: CDR1 SQVTM, CDR2 ANQGSEA. CDR3 protein: CSGGDRVNEQFF. The CDR3 DNA follows: TGCAGCGGGGGAGACAGGGTCAATGAGCAGTTCTTC.

The J gene is TRBJ2-3, the V gene TRBV7-9; 8 bases line up with TRBD2. V gave up 5 bases and J gave up 1 base; unmatched junction bases: 5. The CDR3 length is 15 residues. Germline V gene data show CDR1 as SEHNR and CDR2 as FQNEAQ (reference sequence). CDR3 in amino acids: CASSGGRRGTDTQYF. The CDR3 region has the DNA TGTGCCAGCAGCGGCGGGAGGAGGGGCACAGATACGCAGTATTTT.

This clonotype has just a few counts. V is TRBV5-1 and J is TRBJ1-2, with D tentatively TRBD1 (5 bases). Looked up from germline, CDR1 is SGHRS and CDR2 is YFSETQ. V was cut by 0 bases and J by 12 bases, with 15 bases left in between. This CDR3 contains 13 residues. The CDR3 region has the DNA TGCGCCAGCAGCTTGGGCGGGACCTTCGGCCACACCTTC. This translates into CASSLGGTFGHTF. Supplemented by reference TRBV5-1 and TRBJ1-2, the full variable domain reads KAGVTQTPRYLIKTRGQQVTLSCSPISGHRSVSWYQQTPGQGLQFLFEYFSETQRNKGNFPGRFSGRQFSNSRSEMNVSTLELGDSALYLCASSLGGTFGHTFGSGTRLTVV.

V usage is TRBV6-6 and J usage is TRBJ2-1; maybe TRBD2 (6 bases). The length of the CDR3 is 17 residues. CDR1 and CDR2 from the germline V gene are MNHNY and SVGAGI (reference sequence). V was shortened by 0 bases and J by 3 bases, with 15 bases between the two germline ends. CDR3 sequence: CASSYSPRVAVYNEQFF. For the CDR3, the DNA is TGTGCCAGCAGTTACTCTCCCCGAGTAGCGGTCTACAATGAGCAGTTCTTC.

There are many counts of this clonotype. The V call is TRBV7-2, the J call TRBJ2-3; TRBD2 might be the D (6 bases). Germline V gene sequence: CDR1 SGHTA, CDR2 FQGNSA. V shed 1 base and J shed 3 bases, with 11 bases lying between them. CDR3 length: 15 amino acids. For the CDR3, the DNA is TGTGCCAGCAGCTTAGAACTAGCAAGTACAGATACGCAGTATTTT. Its translation: CASSLELASTDTQYF.

This clonotype has a count of ten or more. V is TRBV12-3 or TRBV12-4 and J is TRBJ2-2; TRBD2 is a possible D gene (6 bases). The CDR3 covers 15 residues. V shed 0 bases and J shed 2 bases, with 7 bases lying between them. The CDR3 region has the DNA TGTGCCAGCAGTTTAGCGGGACTCAACACCGGGGAGCTGTTTTTT. It codes for CASSLAGLNTGELFF.

The genes are TRBV7-2 and TRBJ2-3; 9 nucleotides match TRBD2. This CDR3 is 12 amino acids long. CDR1 and CDR2 from the germline V gene are SGHTA and FQGNSA. With 5 bases clipped from V and 11 bases from J, the junction kept 5 bases outside the gene matches. The chain's CDR3 is CASSRDSGGQYF. In nucleotides, the CDR3 is TGTGCCAGCAGCAGAGATAGCGGGGGGCAGTATTTT.

The chain uses TRBV4-1 and TRBJ1-2, with D possibly TRBD1 on 5 matching bases. CDR1 is MGHRA and CDR2 is YSYEKL in the germline V gene. The CDR3 runs 16 residues. Deletions cut 4 bases from V and 2 bases from J, with 17 bases between. CDR3: CASSRLGGGPNYGYTF. As DNA, the CDR3 is TGCGCCAGCAGCCGGTTGGGGGGGGGTCCAAACTATGGCTACACCTTC.

This clonotype showed up many times. The genes are TRBV7-9 and TRBJ2-5; possibly TRBD2 for D (5 bases). The CDR3 totals 12 residues. V was shortened by 2 bases and J by 12 bases, with 13 bases between the two germline ends. The germline CDR1 and CDR2 sequences are SEHNR and FQNEAQ (reference sequence). In DNA form, the CDR3 reads TGTGCCAGCAGCTTATTTGAGGACTTCGAGTACTTC. Its protein product is CASSLFEDFEYF. Full variable domain (remainder filled in from reference TRBV7-9 and TRBJ2-5): DTGVSQNPRHKITKRGQNVTFRCDPISEHNRLYWYRQTLGQGPEFLTYFQNEAQLEKSRLLSDRFSAERPKGSFSTLEIQRTEQGDSAMYLCASSLFEDFEYFGPGTRLLVL.